The rows below give T cell receptor beta chains drawn from one sample of a study of blood T cell repertoires in COVID-19. Measured with immunoSEQ multiplex PCR; TCRdb has only the in-frame clones, and not every one. The sample lists under 300,000 clones, approximately 90% occurring once. Source material: PBMCs or T cells enriched from blood (not recorded which). All receptors derive from a man aged 35 to 55 who had recovered from COVID-19. Each CDR3 is given with its conserved first and last residue. A D gene is named only where the DNA matches it firmly. The listing skips clone size in some rows; elsewhere it reads once, few, many or a size class.

size | J | length | D | V | DNA | CDR3
- | TRBJ2-7 | 14 | - | TRBV15 | TGTGCCACCAGCAGAGAAACAAGCTCCTACGAGCAGTACTTC | CATSRETSSYEQYF
- | TRBJ2-1 | 16 | - | TRBV24-1 | TGTGCCACCAGCGAATCAAGCGTACCCGGCTACAATGAGCAGTTCTTC | CATSESSVPGYNEQFF
- | TRBJ2-1 | 14 | TRBD1 | TRBV27 | TGTGCCAGCACAGACAGGGGGCCTCTGGATGAGCAGTTCTTC | CASTDRGPLDEQFF
- | TRBJ1-2 | 13 | - | TRBV12-3/TRBV12-4 | TGTGCCAGCAGTTTACAGGGCTACTATGGCTACACCTTC | CASSLQGYYGYTF
- | TRBJ2-2 | 17 | TRBD2 | TRBV27 | TGTGCCAGCAGTTTATACTCCCGGACTAGTGCCACCGGGGAGCTGTTTTTT | CASSLYSRTSATGELFF
- | TRBJ2-4 | 16 | TRBD1 | TRBV4-1 | TGCGCCAGCAGCCCCCCGGACAGGGTGGCCAAAAACATTCAGTACTTC | CASSPPDRVAKNIQYF
- | TRBJ1-1 | 14 | TRBD1 | TRBV6-5 | TGTGCCAGCAGCAAAGGACAGGCGAACACTGAAGCTTTCTTT | CASSKGQANTEAFF
- | TRBJ1-1 | 12 | - | TRBV2 | TGTGCCAGCAGTGACAGGGTAGCTGAAGCTTTCTTT | CASSDRVAEAFF
- | TRBJ1-1 | 14 | TRBD1 | TRBV5-1 | TGCGCCAGCAGCTACGGACAGGGGTTGACTGAAGCTTTCTTT | CASSYGQGLTEAFF
- | TRBJ2-6 | 16 | - | TRBV6-5 | TGTGCCAGAATTTACATGACTCTCTCTGGGGCCAACGTCCTGACTTTC | CARIYMTLSGANVLTF
- | TRBJ2-3 | 18 | TRBD2 | TRBV4-2 | TGTGCCATTTCGCGGGGACTAGCGGGAGGTATCACAGACGGTACGCAGTATTTT | CAISRGLAGGITDGTQYF
once | TRBJ2-1 | 16 | TRBD1 | TRBV11-2 | TGTGCCAGCAGCCCGGGGACAGGGGGGGCCTACAATGAGCAGTTCTTC | CASSPGTGGAYNEQFF
- | TRBJ1-4 | 14 | - | TRBV11-2 | TGTGCCAGCAGTACCGGCCGGCGCGGTGAAAAACTGTTTTTT | CASSTGRRGEKLFF
- | TRBJ2-6 | 16 | TRBD1 | TRBV30 | TGTGCCTGTCCGGGACAGGCCCTCTCTGGGGCCAACGTCCTGACTTTC | CACPGQALSGANVLTF
- | TRBJ2-7 | 14 | - | TRBV12-5 | TGTGCTAGCACTCCAGGGGTTGGGTTCGGCGAGCAGTACTTC | CASTPGVGFGEQYF
- | TRBJ2-1 | 17 | TRBD2 | TRBV4-3 | TGCGCCAGCAGCCAAGAGGCTAGCGGGGGTACCTACAATGAGCAGTTCTTC | CASSQEASGGTYNEQFF
- | TRBJ1-4 | 14 | - | TRBV4-1 | TGCGCCAGCAGCCAATTGCAGGGGATGGGAAAACTGTTTTTT | CASSQLQGMGKLFF
few | TRBJ1-2 | 14 | TRBD1 | TRBV5-4 | TGTGCCAGCAGTCAAAGACAGGGTAGCTATGGCTACACCTTC | CASSQRQGSYGYTF
- | TRBJ2-3 | 16 | TRBD2 | TRBV11-3 | TGTGCCAGCAGCTTAGTAGCGGGGGGTGCCACAGATACGCAGTATTTT | CASSLVAGGATDTQYF
- | TRBJ2-7 | 15 | - | TRBV4-3 | TGCGCCAGCAGCCAAGGAAGTCGATCCGGGTACGAGCAGTACTTC | CASSQGSRSGYEQYF
- | TRBJ1-1 | 15 | - | TRBV9 | TGTGCCAGCAGCGTAGTTTACGCAGGTAGCACTGAAGCTTTCTTT | CASSVVYAGSTEAFF
once | TRBJ2-1 | 14 | - | TRBV5-5 | TGTGCCAGCAGCTTGTACAGGGCGAGAAATGAGCAGTTCTTC | CASSLYRARNEQFF
- | TRBJ2-1 | 20 | - | TRBV7-9 | TGTGCCAGCAGCATTACAGTGGGGGTGCGTTTGCTGGGGGCGAACTATGAGCAGTTCTTC | CASSITVGVRLLGANYEQFF
- | TRBJ1-3 | 16 | - | TRBV5-1 | TGCGCCAGCAGCTTGGGATTTGGCAGTACCCAAAACACCATATATTTT | CASSLGFGSTQNTIYF
- | TRBJ1-2 | 13 | TRBD1 | TRBV29-1 | TGCAGCGCATACCGGGACAGGGGTGATGGCTACACCTTC | CSAYRDRGDGYTF
- | TRBJ2-1 | 16 | TRBD2 | TRBV4-1 | TGCGCCAGCAGCCAAGATCGGCCTAGCGGGAAAAATGAGCAGTTCTTC | CASSQDRPSGKNEQFF
- | TRBJ2-1 | 14 | - | TRBV11-2 | TGTGCCAGCAGCTTAGCAGGGTTGGGTGATGAGCAGTTCTTC | CASSLAGLGDEQFF
- | TRBJ2-7 | 15 | - | TRBV4-2 | TGTGCCAGCTCCCACAGGGCGGGAGTGAGAAACGAGCAGTACTTC | CASSHRAGVRNEQYF
- | TRBJ2-2 | 16 | TRBD1 | TRBV2 | TGTGCCAGCGGGGGACAGGGGGCGCTTGGCACCGGGGAGCTGTTTTTT | CASGGQGALGTGELFF
- | TRBJ1-6 | 15 | TRBD1 | TRBV11-3 | TGTGCCAGCAGCCCTAGAGGCAGGGGGGATTCACCCCTCCACTTT | CASSPRGRGDSPLHF
- | TRBJ2-1 | 16 | TRBD2 | TRBV10-2 | TGCGCCAGCAGTGACCCGACTAGCGGGGCCTCCAATGAGCAGTTCTTC | CASSDPTSGASNEQFF
- | TRBJ1-1 | 14 | - | TRBV5-1 | TGCGCCAGCAGCTTGGACCGGGGGAACACTGAAGCTTTCTTT | CASSLDRGNTEAFF
once | TRBJ2-1 | 15 | - | TRBV28 | TGTGCCAGCAGCCCGAACAGGGCCCAAAACAATGAGCAGTTCTTC | CASSPNRAQNNEQFF
- | TRBJ2-3 | 17 | TRBD2 | TRBV4-2 | TGTGCCAGCAGCCAAGTGTCGGCTAGCGGGAACACAGATACGCAGTATTTT | CASSQVSASGNTDTQYF
- | TRBJ1-2 | 14 | TRBD1 | TRBV5-8 | TGTGCCAGCAGCCTCGGACAGGGCAGCTATGGCTACACCTTC | CASSLGQGSYGYTF
- | TRBJ2-2 | 16 | TRBD2 | TRBV6-5 | TGTGCCAGCAGTTTTACTAGCGGGGCGAACACCGGGGAGCTGTTTTTT | CASSFTSGANTGELFF
- | TRBJ1-5 | 13 | - | TRBV6-6 | TGTGCCAGCAGTAATACAGGGAATCAGCCCCAGCATTTT | CASSNTGNQPQHF
- | TRBJ2-2 | 17 | TRBD1 | TRBV9 | TGTGCCAGCAGCGTAGTATCTGGACAGGGGAACACCGGGGAGCTGTTTTTT | CASSVVSGQGNTGELFF
once | TRBJ2-1 | 14 | - | TRBV11-2 | TGTGCCAGCAGCTTAGAATATTCGGGGGACGAGCAGTTCTTC | CASSLEYSGDEQFF
- | TRBJ2-5 | 16 | TRBD2 | TRBV7-3 | TGTGCCAGCAGCTTATCCGCGACTAGCGGTAAAGAGACCCAGTACTTC | CASSLSATSGKETQYF
- | TRBJ2-7 | 16 | TRBD2 | TRBV11-2 | TGTGCCAGCAGCTTGATGACTAGCGGGAGGATTTACGAGCAGTACTTC | CASSLMTSGRIYEQYF
- | TRBJ1-1 | 13 | TRBD1 | TRBV10-1 | TGCGCCAGCAGTGGACAGGGGAACACTGAAGCTTTCTTT | CASSGQGNTEAFF
- | TRBJ2-7 | 13 | - | TRBV19 | TGTGCCACCGCTACCCGGGATGGCCACGAGCAGTACTTC | CATATRDGHEQYF
once | TRBJ1-3 | 14 | - | TRBV13 | TGTGCCAGCAGGGAACAGGGCTCTGGAAACACCATATATTTT | CASREQGSGNTIYF
few | TRBJ2-7 | 14 | TRBD2 | TRBV2 | TGTGCCAGCAGTCTAGCGGGGGGGACCTACGAGCAGTACTTC | CASSLAGGTYEQYF